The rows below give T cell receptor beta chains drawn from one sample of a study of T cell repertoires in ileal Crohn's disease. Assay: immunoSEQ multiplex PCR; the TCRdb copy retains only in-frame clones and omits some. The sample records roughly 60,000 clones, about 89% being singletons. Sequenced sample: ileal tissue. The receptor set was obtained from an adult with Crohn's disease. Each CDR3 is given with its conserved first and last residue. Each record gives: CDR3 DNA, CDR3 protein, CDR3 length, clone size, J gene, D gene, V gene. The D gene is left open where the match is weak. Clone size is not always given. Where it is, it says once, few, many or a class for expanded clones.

DNA: TGTGCCAGCAGTTCAGGGGGTGCAGCTAACTATGGCTACACCTTC
CDR3: CASSSGGAANYGYTF
length: 15
size: NA
J: TRBJ1-2
D: TRBD1
V: TRBV28

DNA: TGTGCCACCAGCAGAGATTGGGGCGACGCTGAAGCTTTCTTT
CDR3: CATSRDWGDAEAFF
length: 14
size: NA
J: TRBJ1-1
D: NA
V: TRBV15

DNA: TGTGCCTGGAGCCGACCGGGACTGGTCGATGAGCAGTTCTTC
CDR3: CAWSRPGLVDEQFF
length: 14
size: NA
J: TRBJ2-1
D: NA
V: TRBV30

DNA: TGTGCCACCAGTCCGGAGGGGAACGCTGAAGCTTTCTTT
CDR3: CATSPEGNAEAFF
length: 13
size: NA
J: TRBJ1-1
D: NA
V: TRBV15

DNA: TGTGCCAGCAGCTTGGTGGTTCCGGGGGAGCAGTACTTC
CDR3: CASSLVVPGEQYF
length: 13
size: NA
J: TRBJ2-7
D: NA
V: TRBV5-6

DNA: TGTGCCAGCAGCTTCCCAGGGAACTATGGCTACACCTTC
CDR3: CASSFPGNYGYTF
length: 13
size: NA
J: TRBJ1-2
D: NA
V: TRBV5-6

DNA: TGTGCCAGCAGCTTAGTACCTCAACTGAACTCTGGAAACACCATATATTTT
CDR3: CASSLVPQLNSGNTIYF
length: 17
size: NA
J: TRBJ1-3
D: NA
V: TRBV7-8

DNA: TGTGCCAGCAGGTACCAGGGGGCGGGACAGCCCCAGCATTTT
CDR3: CASRYQGAGQPQHF
length: 14
size: NA
J: TRBJ1-5
D: TRBD1
V: TRBV27

DNA: TGTGCCAGTAGTATCGCGAGGGGACAGGGGGCTTATCAGCCCCAGCATTTT
CDR3: CASSIARGQGAYQPQHF
length: 17
size: NA
J: TRBJ1-5
D: TRBD1
V: TRBV19

DNA: TGTGCCAGCAGCTCGGGTGGGTCTGGGGCCAACGTCCTGACTTTC
CDR3: CASSSGGSGANVLTF
length: 15
size: NA
J: TRBJ2-6
D: NA
V: TRBV11-3

DNA: TGTGCCAGCAACGGACTTTATGGCTACACCTTC
CDR3: CASNGLYGYTF
length: 11
size: few
J: TRBJ1-2
D: NA
V: TRBV6-1

DNA: TGCGCCAGCAGCCGGCAAGAATCTAATGAAAAACTGTTTTTT
CDR3: CASSRQESNEKLFF
length: 14
size: NA
J: TRBJ1-4
D: NA
V: TRBV4-1

DNA: TGTGCCACCAGCTCTAAATACGAGCAGTACTTC
CDR3: CATSSKYEQYF
length: 11
size: once
J: TRBJ2-7
D: NA
V: TRBV15

DNA: TGTGCCAGCAGCCAAATAACAGGGACCTCACCCCTCCACTTT
CDR3: CASSQITGTSPLHF
length: 14
size: NA
J: TRBJ1-6
D: NA
V: TRBV14

DNA: TGTGCCAGCAGCGAATCAGGGGGCGCCTACAATGAGCAGTTCTTC
CDR3: CASSESGGAYNEQFF
length: 15
size: NA
J: TRBJ2-1
D: TRBD1
V: TRBV9

DNA: TGCGCCAGCAGCTTGGGACAGCAACGGTATGGCTACACCTTC
CDR3: CASSLGQQRYGYTF
length: 14
size: NA
J: TRBJ1-2
D: NA
V: TRBV5-1

DNA: TGTGCCAGTAGTATACATGACGTGAGGGACACAGATACGCAGTATTTT
CDR3: CASSIHDVRDTDTQYF
length: 16
size: NA
J: TRBJ2-3
D: NA
V: TRBV19

DNA: TGTGCCAGCAGCTTAACACAGAGCTCCTACAATGAGCAGTTCTTC
CDR3: CASSLTQSSYNEQFF
length: 15
size: few
J: TRBJ2-1
D: NA
V: TRBV11-2

DNA: TGTGCCAGCAGCGTAAGGACAGAAAATGAGCAGTTCTTC
CDR3: CASSVRTENEQFF
length: 13
size: once
J: TRBJ2-1
D: NA
V: TRBV9

DNA: TGTGCCAGTAGTGGAGGACTAGCGAGCCGAGATACGCAGTATTTT
CDR3: CASSGGLASRDTQYF
length: 15
size: NA
J: TRBJ2-3
D: TRBD2
V: TRBV19

DNA: TGTGCCAGCAGTGCCCGCAGGGGAACTAACTATGGCTACACCTTC
CDR3: CASSARRGTNYGYTF
length: 15
size: NA
J: TRBJ1-2
D: NA
V: TRBV6-5

DNA: TGCGCCAGCAGTCTAGAGTTCGGCTCCTCTCTATATGGCTACACCTTC
CDR3: CASSLEFGSSLYGYTF
length: 16
size: NA
J: TRBJ1-2
D: NA
V: TRBV5-1

DNA: TGTGCCAGCAGTTTATTATCTTGGGGGCAGGGGCTTAGTAATTCACCCCTCCACTTT
CDR3: CASSLLSWGQGLSNSPLHF
length: 19
size: NA
J: TRBJ1-6
D: NA
V: TRBV28

DNA: TGTGCCAGCAGCTTAGAAGGGCAGGGGAATGAAAAACTGTTTTTT
CDR3: CASSLEGQGNEKLFF
length: 15
size: once
J: TRBJ1-4
D: NA
V: TRBV11-2

DNA: TGCAGCGTTCCCTGGGGGCATGGCTACACCTTC
CDR3: CSVPWGHGYTF
length: 11
size: NA
J: TRBJ1-2
D: NA
V: TRBV29-1

DNA: TGTGCCAGCAGCTCAGTAAACACACAAACATATGGCTACACCTTC
CDR3: CASSSVNTQTYGYTF
length: 15
size: NA
J: TRBJ1-2
D: NA
V: TRBV7-9

DNA: TGTGCCAGTAGGGACAGGAATCAGCCCCAGCATTTT
CDR3: CASRDRNQPQHF
length: 12
size: NA
J: TRBJ1-5
D: TRBD1
V: TRBV19

DNA: TGCGCCAGCAGCTCGACAGGGGGCGCGTACGGCTACACCTTC
CDR3: CASSSTGGAYGYTF
length: 14
size: once
J: TRBJ1-2
D: TRBD1
V: TRBV5-1

DNA: TGCGCCAGCAGCTTGGAACAGGGGTACGAGCAGTACTTC
CDR3: CASSLEQGYEQYF
length: 13
size: NA
J: TRBJ2-7
D: TRBD1
V: TRBV5-1

DNA: TGTGCCAGTAGCCCCGACACTAACTATGGCTACACCTTC
CDR3: CASSPDTNYGYTF
length: 13
size: NA
J: TRBJ1-2
D: NA
V: TRBV19

DNA: TGTGCCAGCAGTTACTCGACTCCGACCTACTACAATGAGCAGTTCTTC
CDR3: CASSYSTPTYYNEQFF
length: 16
size: once
J: TRBJ2-1
D: NA
V: TRBV6-5

DNA: TGTGCCAGCAGTTACTTCTCAACTAATGAAAAACTGTTTTTT
CDR3: CASSYFSTNEKLFF
length: 14
size: NA
J: TRBJ1-4
D: NA
V: TRBV6-5

DNA: TGTGCTAGTGGTTTGAACGGGATCTCCTACGAGCAGTACTTC
CDR3: CASGLNGISYEQYF
length: 14
size: once
J: TRBJ2-7
D: NA
V: TRBV12-5

DNA: TGTGCCAGCAGCTTGGTGGCAGGGACACAAGAGACCCAGTACTTC
CDR3: CASSLVAGTQETQYF
length: 15
size: NA
J: TRBJ2-5
D: NA
V: TRBV5-6